This T cell receptor (beta chain) comes out of a study of shared clonotypes between healthy human individuals. Overall study context: Sampling drew on donors who were a couple of women and three men aged 18 to 49. Findings of the study overall: Among donors, the sharing of clonotypes was expected to be influenced by sequencing depth. A limitation of the genetic and exposure-history diversity represented arose from few donors.

Every subset had its genomic DNA shared out evenly among several immunoSEQ plates. TCRdb's table, derived via immunoSEQ multiplex PCR, lists solely in-frame clones and lacks some. The sample consists of under 1,100,000 clones, 60% to 80% of them appearing once. The length of the CDR3 is 13 residues. V shed 8 bases and J 6 bases; nucleotides not matched to a gene: 9. CDR1 LNHDA and CDR2 SQIVND come from the germline V gene (reference sequence). There are a few counts of this clone. Its target is not known. The sequence derives from a young man in good health. Material: memory CD4+ T cells sorted from blood. Noted subset: CD45RA-negative fraction. The chain employs TRBV19 and TRBJ1-1; 7 bases map to TRBD1. CDR3 nucleotide sequence: TGTGCCAGTTGGGCCAGGGGGGTGGCTGAAGCTTTCTTT. Translating gives CASWARGVAEAFF.